This T cell receptor (beta chain) was recovered during a study of CXCR3-negative and CXCR3-positive naive CD8 T cells. For this clonotype: What it recognizes is unknown.

Study-wide results and caveats: Naive CXCR3-positive cells had TRB CDR3s more hydrophobic than those of CXCR3-negative naive cells.

The CDR3 totals 16 residues. In germline, CDR1 is LGHNA, CDR2 YNFKEQ. Through 5' RACE with UMI labels, the TRB cDNA libraries were prepared. TCRdb reprocessed the 5' RACE reads; each CDR3 protein has one entry and no DNA is given. The table gives around 80,000 distinct CDR3 sequences; the top ten clones make up 0.62% of it. The sample was naive CXCR3+ CD8+ T cells from blood. As for subset: CD45RO-CCR7+CD27+CD95- naive CD8+ T cells expressing CXCR3 (TNR3+). This rearrangement joins TRBV4-2 to TRBJ1-5. This TCR was recovered from a human donor in good health. Some clones in this sample may be carry-over from other donors' samples. CDR3 protein: CASSQNLGTNHQPQHF.